The rows below give T cell receptor beta chains drawn from one sample of a study of early T cells in non-severe SARS-CoV-2 infection. TCRdb called the 5' RACE reads again in MiXCR, with one record for every CDR3 protein. The table includes about 32,000 distinct CDR3 sequences, roughly 9.2% detected once. Sequenced input: whole blood. The receptor source for this set is an adult who was a healthcare worker with PCR-confirmed SARS-CoV-2 infection or an uninfected control (not recorded which). CDR3s include the opening cysteine and the closing phenylalanine or tryptophan. The D gene is left open where the match is weak. The size entry is marked missing in some rows and otherwise reads once, few, many or a size class.

clone_size cdr3_length j_call v_call d_call cdr3_aa cdr3_nt
many 15 TRBJ1-4 TRBV18 NA CASSPSGLVNEKLFF TGTGCCAGCTCACCTTCGGGACTAGTTAATGAAAAACTGTTTTTT
NA 22 TRBJ2-7 TRBV7-2 NA CASSLRVAWFGRWPTGPYEQYF TGTGCCAGCAGCTTAAGGGTAGCGTGGTTTGGGCGTTGGCCGACCGGACCCTACGAGCAGTACTTC
many 11 TRBJ2-1 TRBV12-3/TRBV12-4 NA CASSLSPGQFF TGTGCCAGCAGTTTGTCCCCAGGGCAGTTCTTC
few 18 TRBJ2-3 TRBV14 NA CASSQPLTGSDRTDTQYF TGTGCCAGCAGCCAACCCCTGACAGGCAGTGACCGCACAGATACGCAGTATTTT
many 14 TRBJ1-1 TRBV10-3 NA CAIMAAAGTPEAFF TGTGCCATCATGGCCGCGGCCGGGACGCCTGAAGCTTTCTTT
few 14 TRBJ2-3 TRBV7-9 NA CASSFDGSTDTQYF TGTGCCAGCAGCTTCGATGGGAGCACAGATACGCAGTATTTT
medium-sized 11 TRBJ1-5 TRBV6-4 NA CASRGDQPQHF TGTGCCAGCCGCGGGGATCAGCCCCAGCATTTT
NA 14 TRBJ2-7 TRBV9 NA CASSAQGIGYEQYF TGTGCCAGCAGCGCTCAGGGCATCGGCTACGAGCAGTACTTC
NA 18 TRBJ1-5 TRBV6-1 TRBD1 CASSEEGAGTGSNQPQHF TGTGCCAGCAGTGAAGAGGGCGCAGGGACAGGCAGCAATCAGCCCCAGCATTTT
many 16 TRBJ1-2 TRBV6-2/TRBV6-3 TRBD1 CASSYPPRTGRFGYTF TGTGCCAGCAGTTACCCGCCAAGGACAGGGCGATTTGGCTACACCTTC
NA 12 TRBJ1-2 TRBV7-9 NA CASSLRDYGYTF TGTGCCAGCAGCTTAAGGGACTATGGCTACACCTTC
many 17 TRBJ1-6 TRBV6-5 NA CASTTGVNRARNSPLHF TGTGCCAGCACAACCGGGGTAAACAGGGCTAGAAATTCACCCCTCCACTTT
many 15 TRBJ2-5 TRBV20-1 TRBD2 CSASYSGASQETQYF TGCAGTGCTAGTTACAGCGGGGCATCCCAAGAGACCCAGTACTTC
many 14 TRBJ2-5 TRBV3-1 TRBD2 CASSGAGEQETQYF TGTGCCAGCAGCGGAGCGGGGGAACAGGAGACCCAGTACTTC
medium-sized 13 TRBJ2-7 TRBV29-1 NA CSVETDSTYEQYF TGCAGCGTTGAGACGGACTCCACCTACGAGCAGTACTTC
few 14 TRBJ2-3 TRBV7-2 NA CASSIDPSTDTQYF TGTGCCAGCAGCATTGACCCTAGCACAGATACGCAGTATTTT
NA 13 TRBJ1-6 TRBV7-2 NA CASSPGGFSPLHF TGTGCCAGCAGCCCAGGCGGGTTTTCACCCCTCCACTTT
few 16 TRBJ2-1 TRBV11-2 TRBD2 CASSSLLAGDSGEQFF TGTGCCAGCAGCTCCTTACTAGCGGGGGATTCCGGTGAGCAGTTCTTC
many 15 TRBJ1-2 TRBV6-6 TRBD1 CASSQTGGALYGYTF TGTGCCAGCAGTCAGACAGGGGGCGCCTTATATGGCTACACCTTC
many 14 TRBJ1-5 TRBV12-3/TRBV12-4 NA CASRPKGPNQPQHF TGTGCCAGCAGGCCTAAAGGGCCCAATCAGCCCCAGCATTTT
many 13 TRBJ2-2 TRBV7-9 NA CASSLLNTGELFF TGTGCCAGCAGCTTACTCAACACCGGGGAGCTGTTTTTT
NA 16 TRBJ1-5 TRBV7-2 TRBD1 CASSSHYGTGNQPQHF TGTGCCAGCAGCTCACACTACGGGACAGGGAATCAGCCCCAGCATTTT
many 15 TRBJ1-5 TRBV10-3 NA CAISESKSGNQPQHF TGTGCCATCAGTGAGTCGAAATCAGGGAACCAGCCCCAGCATTTT
many 14 TRBJ1-1 TRBV7-9 NA CASSLDRQNTEAFF TGTGCCAGCAGCTTAGACAGGCAGAACACTGAAGCTTTCTTT
many 14 TRBJ1-4 TRBV9 NA CASSVAPGGEKLFF TGTGCCAGCAGCGTAGCTCCAGGTGGTGAAAAACTGTTTTTT
many 13 TRBJ1-4 TRBV6-5 NA CASSRRQNEKLFF TGTGCCAGCAGTCGACGACAAAACGAAAAACTGTTTTTT
many 14 TRBJ1-2 TRBV6-5 NA CASRTPSRIDGYTF TGTGCCAGCAGGACCCCCAGTCGAATTGATGGCTACACCTTC
NA 14 TRBJ2-7 TRBV7-9 NA CASSLVGFTYEQYF TGTGCCAGCAGCTTAGTAGGGTTCACCTACGAGCAGTACTTC
many 17 TRBJ2-1 TRBV4-1 TRBD2 CASSQSPIAGGPHEQFF TGCGCCAGCAGCCAATCCCCGATAGCGGGGGGGCCCCATGAGCAGTTCTTC
many 11 TRBJ2-3 TRBV20-1 NA CSARLADTQYF TGCAGTGCTAGATTAGCCGATACGCAGTATTTT